Listed below are T cell receptor beta chains from one sample, sequenced in a study of siplizumab effects on memory and regulatory T cells. The method was immunoSEQ multiplex PCR; TCRdb's version includes in-frame clones alone and lacks a portion of them. Found here are roughly 110,000 clones, approximately 92% of them singletons; the top ten hold around 0.16%. The sequenced sample was non-Treg CD4+ T cells sorted from blood. These receptors originate from a human donor in good health. The CDR3 runs from the conserved cysteine through the conserved F or W. A D gene is named only where the DNA matches it firmly. For some rows the clone size is stated as once, few or many, or as a class when expanded; others skip it.

TRBV11-2	NA	NA	TRBJ2-2	TGTGCCAGCAGCTTAGATTCAGGGGGGGCCGGGGAGCTGTTTTTT	CASSLDSGGAGELFF
TRBV6-5	TRBD1	NA	TRBJ1-6	TGTGCCAGCAGTTACTCAGGACAGGGGAGTTCACCCCTCCACTTT	CASSYSGQGSSPLHF
TRBV19	TRBD1	once	TRBJ2-2	TGTGCCAGTTCCGCGGACAGGGTTGCGACCGGGGAGCTGTTTTTT	CASSADRVATGELFF
TRBV28	NA	NA	TRBJ1-2	TGTGCCAGCAGTTTGGGGAACTGGTGGCACGGCTACACCTTC	CASSLGNWWHGYTF
TRBV4-1	NA	NA	TRBJ1-2	TGCGCCAGCAGCCAACACAGCAAGTCAAACTATGGCTACACCTTC	CASSQHSKSNYGYTF
TRBV13	NA	NA	TRBJ1-6	TGTGCCAGCAGCTTGACGGTAGATACACCCCTCCACTTT	CASSLTVDTPLHF
TRBV11-2	NA	NA	TRBJ2-1	TGTGCCAGCAGCTTCGGAGGGGCCACCTACAATGAGCAGTTCTTC	CASSFGGATYNEQFF
TRBV6-4	TRBD1	NA	TRBJ2-2	TGTGCCAGCAGTGGGACAGGGGGCACCGGGGAGCTGTTTTTT	CASSGTGGTGELFF
TRBV19	NA	NA	TRBJ1-4	TGTGCCAGTAGTTTCCGGTTGCCTAATGAAAAACTGTTTTTT	CASSFRLPNEKLFF
TRBV6-4	NA	NA	TRBJ2-2	TGTGCCAGCAGTCCAGAGAACACCGGGGAGCTGTTTTTT	CASSPENTGELFF
TRBV11-2	TRBD2	NA	TRBJ2-7	TGTGCCACCACTAGCGGGGGCTCCTACGAGCAGTACTTC	CATTSGGSYEQYF
TRBV27	NA	NA	TRBJ1-4	TGTGCCAGCAAAGGGGCAGTTGGTTCAGAAAAACTGTTTTTT	CASKGAVGSEKLFF
TRBV5-5	NA	NA	TRBJ2-5	TGTGCCAGCAGCTTTTTGGCCGTCGGATCCCAAGAGACCCAGTACTTC	CASSFLAVGSQETQYF
TRBV5-4	TRBD1	NA	TRBJ2-7	TGTGCCAGCAGCACCCGGGACAGGCCCTACGAGCAGTACTTC	CASSTRDRPYEQYF
TRBV5-1	NA	NA	TRBJ1-1	TGCGCCAGCAGCTCAACAGTGAACACTGAAGCTTTCTTT	CASSSTVNTEAFF
TRBV19	NA	NA	TRBJ1-5	TGTGCCAGTAGTATTCGGGGCAGGGATAGCAATCAGCCCCAGCATTTT	CASSIRGRDSNQPQHF
TRBV28	NA	NA	TRBJ1-3	TGTGCCAGCAGACCTATGGACTCTGGAAACACCATATATTTT	CASRPMDSGNTIYF